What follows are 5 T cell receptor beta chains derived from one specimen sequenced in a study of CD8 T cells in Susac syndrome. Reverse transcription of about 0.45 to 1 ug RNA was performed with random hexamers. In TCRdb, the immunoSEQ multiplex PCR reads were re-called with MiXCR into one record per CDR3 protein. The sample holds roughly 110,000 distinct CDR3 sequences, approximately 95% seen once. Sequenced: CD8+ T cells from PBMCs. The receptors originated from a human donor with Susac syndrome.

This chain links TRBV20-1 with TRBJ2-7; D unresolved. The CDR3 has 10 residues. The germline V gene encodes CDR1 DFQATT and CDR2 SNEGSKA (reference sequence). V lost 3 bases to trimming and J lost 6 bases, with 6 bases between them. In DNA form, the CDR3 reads TGCAGTGCTAGTAAGGGCGAGCAGTACTTC. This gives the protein CSASKGEQYF.

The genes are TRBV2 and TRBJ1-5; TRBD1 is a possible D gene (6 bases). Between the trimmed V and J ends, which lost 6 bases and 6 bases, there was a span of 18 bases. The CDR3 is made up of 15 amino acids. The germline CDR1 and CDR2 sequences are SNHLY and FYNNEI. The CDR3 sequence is CASRATGFVGQPQHF. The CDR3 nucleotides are TGTGCCAGCAGAGCAACAGGGTTTGTGGGTCAGCCCCAGCATTTT. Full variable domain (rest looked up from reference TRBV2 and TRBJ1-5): EPEVTQTPSHQVTQMGQEVILRCVPISNHLYFYWYRQILGQKVEFLVSFYNNEISEKSEIFDDQFSVERPDGSNFTLKIRSTKLEDSAMYFCASRATGFVGQPQHFGDGTRLSIL.

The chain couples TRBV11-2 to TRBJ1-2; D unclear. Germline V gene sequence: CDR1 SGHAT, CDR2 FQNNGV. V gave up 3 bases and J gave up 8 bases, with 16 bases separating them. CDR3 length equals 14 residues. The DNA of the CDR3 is TGTGCCAGCAGCTTCCCCTCGGCCGGTAGAGGCTACACCTTC. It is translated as CASSFPSAGRGYTF.

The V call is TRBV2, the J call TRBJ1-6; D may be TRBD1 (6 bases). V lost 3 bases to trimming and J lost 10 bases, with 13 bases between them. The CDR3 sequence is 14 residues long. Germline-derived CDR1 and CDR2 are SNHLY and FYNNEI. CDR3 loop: CASSEGGTRSPLHF. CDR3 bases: TGTGCCAGCAGTGAGGGGGGCACGAGGTCACCCCTCCACTTT.

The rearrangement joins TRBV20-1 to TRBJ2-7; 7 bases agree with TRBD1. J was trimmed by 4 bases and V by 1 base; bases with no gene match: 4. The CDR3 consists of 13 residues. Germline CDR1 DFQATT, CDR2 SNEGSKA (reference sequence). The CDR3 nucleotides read TGCAGTGCTAGAGGACAGGGTGGTTACGAGCAGTACTTC. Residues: CSARGQGGYEQYF.